Below are 5 T cell receptor beta chains sequenced from a single sample in a study of cytomegalovirus exposure and HLA in healthy donors. Some clones are missing from TCRdb's copy, which holds only in-frame ones; the method was immunoSEQ multiplex PCR. This repertoire shows 100,000 to 150,000 clones, about 91% found once; its top ten account for less than 2%. The sample consisted of PBMCs. These receptors were collected from a man aged 18 to 29 in good health and CMV-seronegative.

The chain joins TRBV5-1 to TRBJ1-1, with D tentatively TRBD1 (6 bases). V was trimmed by 4 bases and J by 1 base, leaving 17 bases between them. The CDR3 length is 16 residues. Germline CDR1 SGHRS, CDR2 YFSETQ. CDR3 in DNA: TGCGCCAGCAGCCAAGACAGGCGGGTCGGGAACACTGAAGCTTTCTTT. Amino acids: CASSQDRRVGNTEAFF.

CDR3 amino acids: CASSPALANTEAFF. CDR3 nucleotides: TGTGCCAGCTCACCGGCCTTGGCGAACACTGAAGCTTTCTTT. This chain uses TRBV18 with TRBJ1-1, with no clear D. This CDR3 has 14 residues. V lost 3 bases, J lost 1 base, and 9 bases lay in between. Germline CDR1 reads KGHSH; CDR2 reads LQKENI.

The rearrangement joins TRBV5-1 to TRBJ1-1; the D is unclear. The CDR3 covers 16 residues. Germline assignment: CDR1 SGHRS and CDR2 YFSETQ. V was pared by 4 bases and J by 5 bases, with 21 bases between. This CDR3 is CASSPALGRAQTEAFF. The CDR3 DNA reads as TGCGCCAGCAGCCCGGCTCTAGGGAGGGCTCAAACTGAAGCTTTCTTT.

The chain recombines TRBV13 with TRBJ2-4; 13 bases line up with TRBD2. This CDR3 has 18 residues. With V trimmed by 4 bases and J by 9 bases, 15 bases remained unmatched. Germline V gene data show CDR1 as PRHDT and CDR2 as FYEKMQ (reference sequence). The chain's CDR3 is CASSSGPTSGRADGIQYF. The DNA for the CDR3 is TGTGCCAGCAGCTCGGGCCCTACTAGCGGGAGGGCCGATGGCATTCAGTACTTC.

The genes are TRBV5-1 and TRBJ1-2; 7 positions agree with TRBD1. Looked up from germline, CDR1 is SGHRS and CDR2 is YFSETQ. The ends lost 0 bases at V and 5 bases at J; junction bases unmatched: 4. The CDR3 contains 14 residues. The CDR3 nucleotides are TGCGCCAGCAGCTTGGGACAGGGAAGGTATGGCTACACCTTC. Translating it yields CASSLGQGRYGYTF.